This T cell receptor (beta chain) was captured in a study of T cell responses to AZD1222 COVID-19 vaccine. The protocol was immunoSEQ multiplex PCR, while the TCRdb copy is restricted to in-frame clones and leaves out a portion. The data contain 100,000 to 150,000 clones, roughly 88% of them singletons. Findings and limits, study-wide: Epitopes outside B.1.351 and B.1.1.7 mutated regions reportedly drew nearly half of spike TCRs. With dominance at 160-218 and 743-854, vaccine-associated CD4 TCRs spanned spike. Spike-specific TCR breadth rose after two AZD1222 doses, and depth rose as well.

Turning to this clone: Its target is unknown.

Material: peripheral blood, obtained on day 0 of AZD1222 vaccination. This clonotype was sampled from an adult in good health.

In DNA form, the CDR3 reads TGTGCCAGCAGTTGGGCCGGGACAGGGGGCACAGGCACGCAGTATTTT. It specifies CASSWAGTGGTGTQYF. The genes are TRBV2 and TRBJ2-3; TRBD1 aligns across 12 bases. The CDR3 has 16 residues. Germline loops: CDR1 SNHLY, CDR2 FYNNEI. V trimming: 5 bases; J trimming: 9 bases; junction bases outside the gene matches: 12.